These 25 T cell receptor beta chains share one sample of origin, sequenced in a study of cytomegalovirus exposure and HLA in healthy donors. 60 Vbeta and 13 Jbeta primers were used in PCR. The table came from immunoSEQ multiplex PCR; TCRdb's copy has only in-frame clones and leaves some out. The table lists about 120,000 clones, over 75% of them singletons, with about 1.8% in the top ten. Sequencing was performed on PBMCs. These receptors were obtained from a man aged 35-49 years in good health and CMV-seronegative.

V is TRBV29-1 and J is TRBJ2-5; possible D gene TRBD1, 6 bases. V gave up 6 bases and J gave up 3 bases, with 11 bases separating them. The length of the CDR3 is 12 residues. Germline V gene sequence: CDR1 SQVTM, CDR2 ANQGSEA. The CDR3 region has the DNA TGCAGCGTCGGACAGAAAGAAGAGACCCAGTACTTC. Its protein product is CSVGQKEETQYF. The full variable domain, its missing parts supplied by reference TRBV29-1 and TRBJ2-5, is SAVISQKPSRDICQRGTSLTIQCQVDSQVTMMFWYRQQPGQSLTLIATANQGSEATYESGFVIDKFPISRPNLTFSTLTVSNMSPEDSSIYLCSVGQKEETQYFGPGTRLLVL.

In this sample, this clone turned up once. V is TRBV27 and J is TRBJ1-4; no clear D gene. The CDR3 has 14 amino acids. Trimming shortened V by 0 bases and J by 3 bases, and 5 bases separated the two germline ends. Germline values: CDR1 MNHEY, CDR2 SMNVEV (reference sequence). The DNA of the CDR3 is TGTGCCAGCAGTTTATCGCCAGCTAATGAAAAACTGTTTTTT. Translated, it gives CASSLSPANEKLFF. Combining the CDR3 with reference TRBV27 and TRBJ1-4 gives the whole variable domain EAQVTQNPRYLITVTGKKLTVTCSQNMNHEYMSWYRQDPGLGLRQIYYSMNVEVTDKGDVPEGYKVSRKEKRNFPLILESPSPNQTSLYFCASSLSPANEKLFFGSGTQLSVL.

The rearrangement joins TRBV18 to TRBJ2-2; D call uncertain. This CDR3 has 16 amino acids. Trimming left V 0 bases short and J 0 bases short, with 8 bases between. Germline V gene data show CDR1 as KGHSH and CDR2 as LQKENI. The CDR3 coding sequence is TGTGCCAGCTCACCACCGTCGCACACGAACACCGGGGAGCTGTTTTTT. It encodes CASSPPSHTNTGELFF.

The CDR3 region has the DNA TGTGCCAGCTCACAACAGGGATTTCTGGATGGCTACACCTTC. Amino acid sequence: CASSQQGFLDGYTF. The V and J genes are TRBV18 and TRBJ1-2, with D perhaps TRBD1 (6 bases). Looked up from germline, CDR1 is KGHSH and CDR2 is LQKENI. This CDR3 has 14 amino acids. Trimming stripped 4 bases from V and 6 bases from J, with 15 bases between.

V usage is TRBV20-1 and J usage is TRBJ2-7, with D unclear. Trimming took 5 bases from V and 2 from J, leaving 7 bases between them. The CDR3 extends over 11 amino acids. Germline CDR1 DFQATT, CDR2 SNEGSKA (reference sequence). CDR3 nucleotides: TGCAGTGCTTTAATAGCCTACGAGCAGTACTTC. Translating it yields CSALIAYEQYF.

V gene TRBV2 combines with J gene TRBJ2-3, with TRBD2 matching over 8 bases. The V segment lost 7 bases and the J segment 0 bases; nucleotides outside the gene matches: 12. CDR3 length: 17 amino acids. Germline V gene lookup returns CDR1 SNHLY and CDR2 FYNNEI. The CDR3 sequence: CASTPGVRGGSTDTQYF. CDR3 in DNA: TGTGCCAGCACCCCAGGGGTTCGCGGGGGGAGCACAGATACGCAGTATTTT.

The rearrangement joins TRBV5-1 to TRBJ2-3, with D unclear. Germline values: CDR1 SGHRS, CDR2 YFSETQ. There are 14 residues in the CDR3. V was shortened by 4 bases and J by 0 bases, with 9 bases between the two germline ends. The CDR3 region is CASSEVRSTDTQYF. CDR3 nucleotide sequence: TGCGCCAGCAGCGAGGTTCGAAGCACAGATACGCAGTATTTT.

This chain connects TRBV10-1 to TRBJ1-5; possible D gene TRBD1, 5 bases. Trimming cost V 2 bases and J 5 bases, with 7 bases left between them. The V gene's germline CDR1 is WNHNN and CDR2 SYGVQD (reference sequence). CDR3 length: 13 residues. The CDR3 spells CASSETGDQPQHF. In nucleotides, the CDR3 is TGCGCCAGCAGTGAGACAGGAGATCAGCCCCAGCATTTT.

V is TRBV7-9 and J is TRBJ1-1; TRBD1 aligns across 12 bases. Looked up from germline, CDR1 is SEHNR and CDR2 is FQNEAQ (reference sequence). V dropped 1 base and J dropped 5; count of bases not matched to a gene: 5. The CDR3 has 16 residues. The CDR3 is CASSLGDRGRWTEAFF. CDR3 nucleotides: TGTGCCAGCAGCTTAGGGGACAGGGGGCGTTGGACTGAAGCTTTCTTT.

V and J are TRBV5-1 and TRBJ2-2, with 7 bases that match TRBD1. Germline CDR1 is SGHRS and CDR2 is YFSETQ. The CDR3 is 15 amino acids. Trimming at V came to 5 bases and at J to 0 bases, leaving 4 bases not matched to a gene. The CDR3 bases are TGCGCCAGCAGGACCGGGACAGCGAACACCGGGGAGCTGTTTTTT. Translating it yields CASRTGTANTGELFF. The whole variable domain, remainder taken from reference TRBV5-1 and TRBJ2-2, is KAGVTQTPRYLIKTRGQQVTLSCSPISGHRSVSWYQQTPGQGLQFLFEYFSETQRNKGNFPGRFSGRQFSNSRSEMNVSTLELGDSALYLCASRTGTANTGELFFGEGSRLTVL.

This chain connects TRBV5-1 to TRBJ2-5, with a tentative D call TRBD2 (5 bases). Trimming shortened V by 4 bases and J by 5 bases, and 18 bases separated the two germline ends. This CDR3 is built from 15 residues. Germline V gene data show CDR1 as SGHRS and CDR2 as YFSETQ. CDR3: CASSPNPSRGETQYF. The CDR3, as DNA: TGCGCCAGCAGCCCTAATCCGAGCAGAGGGGAGACCCAGTACTTC.

The chain couples TRBV7-9 to TRBJ1-1; D ambiguous. The germline CDR1 and CDR2 sequences are SEHNR and FQNEAQ (reference sequence). V was trimmed by 1 base and J by 6 bases, leaving 18 bases between them. CDR3 length: 16 amino acids. The CDR3 coding sequence is TGTGCCAGCAGCTTAGGTGGCAGTTCATCATTGGCTGAAGCTTTCTTT. It encodes CASSLGGSSSLAEAFF. The entire variable domain, with the rest obtained from reference TRBV7-9 and TRBJ1-1, is as follows: DTGVSQNPRHKITKRGQNVTFRCDPISEHNRLYWYRQTLGQGPEFLTYFQNEAQLEKSRLLSDRFSAERPKGSFSTLEIQRTEQGDSAMYLCASSLGGSSSLAEAFFGQGTRLTVV.

As to this clone: The junction departs from the called germline gene at one end, perhaps through a read error. The chain uses TRBV7-6 and TRBJ1-1, with D uncertain. Germline CDR1 and CDR2: SGHVS and FNYEAQ. The CDR3 spans 12 residues. The CDR3 coding sequence is TGTGCCAGCAGCTTGCAGAACGCTGAAGCTTTCTTT. It yields the protein CASSLQNAEAFF.

J is TRBJ1-1 and V is TRBV27; TRBD1 matches 7 bases. Trimming cost V 6 bases and J 0 bases; bases outside gene matches: 4. CDR3 length: 14 residues. Germline loops: CDR1 MNHEY, CDR2 SMNVEV (reference sequence). The CDR3 protein is CASSETGLNTEAFF. The CDR3 nucleotides are TGTGCCAGCAGCGAGACAGGGTTGAACACTGAAGCTTTCTTT.

This chain connects TRBV6-6 to TRBJ2-2, with 8 bases aligning to TRBD1. There are 16 residues in the CDR3. The germline V gene has CDR1 MNHNY and CDR2 SVGAGI (reference sequence). Unmatched junction bases numbered 12, after V lost 5 bases and J lost 7 bases. The CDR3 coding sequence is TGTGCCAGCAGTCCCGGACAGGGAAAAGCGCTCGGGGAGCTGTTTTTT. This sequence encodes CASSPGQGKALGELFF.

V is TRBV4-2 and J is TRBJ2-7; 9 nucleotides align to TRBD2. CDR3 length: 17 amino acids. After removal of 1 base from V and 2 bases from J, the junction contained 9 bases not matched to a gene. Looked up from germline, CDR1 is LGHNA and CDR2 is YNFKEQ. Here the CDR3 reads CASSQGGRASGAYEQYF. The CDR3 DNA reads TGTGCCAGCAGCCAAGGGGGTCGGGCTAGCGGGGCCTACGAGCAGTACTTC.

The chain links TRBV10-3 to TRBJ1-4, with TRBD1 as a possible D gene (6 bases). The CDR3 sequence is 14 residues long. Trimming took 4 bases from V and 5 from J, leaving 11 bases between them. Germline CDR1 and CDR2: ENHRY and SYGVKD. For the CDR3, the DNA is TGTGCCATCAGTGTGGACAGAGAAAATGAAAAACTGTTTTTT. Amino acid sequence: CAISVDRENEKLFF.

The rearrangement joins TRBV5-5 to TRBJ2-5; a possible D gene is TRBD1 (6 bases). V lost 3 bases to trimming and J lost 3 bases, with 15 bases between them. The CDR3 length is 15 residues. CDR1 is SGHKS, CDR2 YYEKEE, per germline (reference sequence). The CDR3 bases are TGTGCCAGCAGCTCCGGACAGCGTAAAGAAGAGACCCAGTACTTC. The encoded protein is CASSSGQRKEETQYF.

This chain connects TRBV27 to TRBJ1-2; the D is unclear. Germline-derived CDR1 and CDR2 are MNHEY and SMNVEV (reference sequence). The CDR3 consists of 15 residues. V was cut by 6 bases and J by 0 bases, with 14 bases left in between. CDR3: CASSPAPITNYGYTF. Written as DNA, the CDR3 is TGTGCCAGCAGCCCCGCCCCTATCACTAACTATGGCTACACCTTC.

The V gene is TRBV2, the J gene TRBJ2-7; the match to TRBD1 covers 9 bases. This CDR3 is built from 14 residues. Germline values: CDR1 SNHLY, CDR2 FYNNEI. J gave up 6 bases and V 6 bases, and 9 bases lay outside the gene matches. This CDR3 reads CASSDRDRVGEQYF. CDR3 bases: TGTGCCAGCAGCGACCGGGACAGGGTGGGCGAGCAGTACTTC.

V and J are TRBV10-3 and TRBJ1-4, with a weak D call TRBD1 (6 bases). The germline V and J ends were trimmed by 10 bases and 0 bases, with 12 bases remaining between them. The CDR3 totals 14 residues. The germline CDR1 and CDR2 sequences are ENHRY and SYGVKD. The CDR3 loop is CATMDSTTNEKLFF. CDR3 in DNA: TGTGCCACCATGGACAGCACAACTAATGAAAAACTGTTTTTT.

This chain connects TRBV5-1 to TRBJ2-7, with D possibly TRBD1 on 6 matching bases. V was cut by 0 bases and J by 4 bases, with 14 bases left in between. Germline V gene lookup returns CDR1 SGHRS and CDR2 YFSETQ. The CDR3 consists of 15 residues. The chain's CDR3 is CASSLALQGTYEQYF. CDR3 DNA sequence: TGCGCCAGCAGCTTGGCCTTACAGGGAACGTACGAGCAGTACTTC. The full variable domain, rest sourced from reference TRBV5-1 and TRBJ2-7, is KAGVTQTPRYLIKTRGQQVTLSCSPISGHRSVSWYQQTPGQGLQFLFEYFSETQRNKGNFPGRFSGRQFSNSRSEMNVSTLELGDSALYLCASSLALQGTYEQYFGPGTRLTVT.

V gene TRBV5-1 combines with J gene TRBJ2-1; D is perhaps TRBD2 (6 bases). The CDR3 loop spans 15 amino acids. Germline values: CDR1 SGHRS, CDR2 YFSETQ. V lost 4 bases and J lost 0, with 11 bases in between. CDR3 in DNA: TGCGCCAGCAGCCCGACGGAGGGCTCCTACAATGAGCAGTTCTTC. It codes for CASSPTEGSYNEQFF.

The sample holds one count of this clone. The CDR3: CASNQQNSPLHF. The CDR3 DNA is TGTGCCAGCAACCAACAGAATTCACCCCTCCACTTT. The genes are TRBV9 and TRBJ1-6; the D is unclear. CDR3 length: 12 residues. The germline V gene encodes CDR1 SGDLS and CDR2 YYNGEE. The V end lost 6 bases, the J end lost 7 bases, and 8 bases lay between the germline ends.

The chain recombines TRBV7-2 with TRBJ1-5; D remains unclear. The V gene's germline CDR1 is SGHTA and CDR2 FQGNSA. V lost 5 bases and J lost 2, with 13 bases in between. The CDR3 extends over 15 amino acids. Here the CDR3 DNA reads TGTGCCAGCAGCGCCCAGGAGGCAGGCAATCAGCCCCAGCATTTT. It translates to CASSAQEAGNQPQHF.